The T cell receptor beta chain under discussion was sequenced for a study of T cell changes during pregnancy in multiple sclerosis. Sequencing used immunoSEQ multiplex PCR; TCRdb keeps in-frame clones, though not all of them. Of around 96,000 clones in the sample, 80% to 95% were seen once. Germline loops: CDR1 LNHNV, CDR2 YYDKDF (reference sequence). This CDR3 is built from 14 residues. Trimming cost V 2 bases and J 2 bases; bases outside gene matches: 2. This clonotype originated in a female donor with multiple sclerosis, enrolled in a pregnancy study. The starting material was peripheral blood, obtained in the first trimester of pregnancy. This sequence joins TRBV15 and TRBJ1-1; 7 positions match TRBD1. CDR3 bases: TGTGCCACCAGCAGAAAAGGGGGCAACACTGAAGCTTTCTTT. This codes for CATSRKGGNTEAFF.